The 2 T cell receptor beta chains in this list originate from one sample, sequenced in a study of prognosis after radiotherapy for stage I lung cancer. Genomic DNA was the source, and TCR beta CDR3 was amplified from it by two-round multiplex PCR. The first round of PCR was done with primers that matched each TRBV and TRBJ gene. Via MiXCR, TCRdb re-called the multiplex PCR reads, giving one row per CDR3 protein. The top ten hold around a fifth of the sample, which has some 23,000 distinct CDR3 sequences, roughly two fifths seen once. This specimen consisted of PBMCs, obtained before or after stereotactic body radiation therapy (not recorded which). The receptors were sampled from a donor older than 45 with non-small cell lung cancer.

The chain is built from TRBV10-3 and TRBJ2-3, with D uncertain. CDR3 length: 13 residues. CDR1 and CDR2 from the germline V gene are ENHRY and SYGVKD. V was clipped by 9 bases and J by 0 bases, with 10 bases between them. The CDR3: CAIRAGSTDTQYF. CDR3 DNA: TGTGCCATTCGAGCCGGGAGCACAGATACGCAGTATTTT.

J is TRBJ1-5 and V is TRBV6-2 or TRBV6-3; no definite D call. This CDR3 contains 14 residues. Deletions cut 0 bases from V and 6 bases from J, with 9 bases between. Germline V gene sequence: CDR1 MNHEY, CDR2 SVGEGT. CDR3 in amino acids: CASSYSTGVQPQHF. As DNA, the CDR3 is TGTGCCAGCAGTTACTCAACGGGTGTTCAGCCCCAGCATTTT.